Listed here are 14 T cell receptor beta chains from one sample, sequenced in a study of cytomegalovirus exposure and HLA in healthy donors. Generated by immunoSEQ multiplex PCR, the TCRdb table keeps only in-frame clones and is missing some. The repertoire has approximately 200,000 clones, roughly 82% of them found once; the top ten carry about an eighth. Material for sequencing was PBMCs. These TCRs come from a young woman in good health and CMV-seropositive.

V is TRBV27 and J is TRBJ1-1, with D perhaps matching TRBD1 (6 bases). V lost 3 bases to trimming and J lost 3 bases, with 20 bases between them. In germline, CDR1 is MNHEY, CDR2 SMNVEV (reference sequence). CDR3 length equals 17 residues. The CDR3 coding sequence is TGTGCCAGCAGTTTGGTTTGGTCAGGGGAAGGGGACACTGAAGCTTTCTTT. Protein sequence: CASSLVWSGEGDTEAFF.

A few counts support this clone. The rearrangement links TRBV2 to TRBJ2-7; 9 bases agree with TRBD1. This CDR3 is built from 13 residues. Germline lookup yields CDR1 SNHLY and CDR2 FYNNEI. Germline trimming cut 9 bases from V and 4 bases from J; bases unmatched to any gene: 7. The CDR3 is CARATDRGYEQYF. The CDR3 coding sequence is TGTGCCAGGGCTACGGACAGGGGATACGAGCAGTACTTC.

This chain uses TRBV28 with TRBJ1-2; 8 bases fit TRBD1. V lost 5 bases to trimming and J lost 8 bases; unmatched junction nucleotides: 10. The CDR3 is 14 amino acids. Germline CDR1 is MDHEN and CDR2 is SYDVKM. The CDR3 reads CASSPPDRAGGYTF. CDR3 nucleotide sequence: TGTGCCAGCAGTCCCCCGGACAGGGCGGGGGGCTACACCTTC.

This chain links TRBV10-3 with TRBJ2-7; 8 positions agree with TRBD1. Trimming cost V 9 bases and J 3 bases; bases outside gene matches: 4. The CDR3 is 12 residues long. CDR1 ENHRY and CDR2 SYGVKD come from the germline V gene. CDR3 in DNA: TGTGCCATAGGACAGGGAAACTACGAGCAGTACTTC. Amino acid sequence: CAIGQGNYEQYF.

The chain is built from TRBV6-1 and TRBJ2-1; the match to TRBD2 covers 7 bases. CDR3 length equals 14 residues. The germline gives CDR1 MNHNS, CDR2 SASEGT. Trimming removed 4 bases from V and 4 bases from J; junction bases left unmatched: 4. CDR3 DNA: TGTGCCAGCAGTGTGGCTAGCGGTTACAATGAGCAGTTCTTC. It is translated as CASSVASGYNEQFF.

The CDR3 coding sequence is TGTGCCAGCAGCGTAGAAGGACAGGGAGCTAACTATGGCTACACCTTC. Its translation is CASSVEGQGANYGYTF. V gene TRBV9 combines with J gene TRBJ1-2, with 8 bases fitting TRBD1. Per germline, CDR1 SGDLS and CDR2 YYNGEE. The CDR3 is made up of 16 amino acids. V trimming: 0 bases; J trimming: 0 bases; junction bases outside the gene matches: 4.

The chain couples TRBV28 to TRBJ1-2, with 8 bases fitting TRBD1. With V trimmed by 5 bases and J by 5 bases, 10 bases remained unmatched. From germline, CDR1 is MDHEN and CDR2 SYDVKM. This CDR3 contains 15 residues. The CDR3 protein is CASSPYLTGVYGYTF. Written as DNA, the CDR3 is TGTGCCAGCAGTCCCTACTTGACAGGGGTGTATGGCTACACCTTC.

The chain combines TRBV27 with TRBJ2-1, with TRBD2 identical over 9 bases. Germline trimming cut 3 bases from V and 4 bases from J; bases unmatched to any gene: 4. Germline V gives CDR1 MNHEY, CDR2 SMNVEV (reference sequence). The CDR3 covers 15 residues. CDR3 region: CASSFAGGPYNEQFF. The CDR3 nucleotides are TGTGCCAGCAGTTTTGCGGGAGGGCCTTACAATGAGCAGTTCTTC.

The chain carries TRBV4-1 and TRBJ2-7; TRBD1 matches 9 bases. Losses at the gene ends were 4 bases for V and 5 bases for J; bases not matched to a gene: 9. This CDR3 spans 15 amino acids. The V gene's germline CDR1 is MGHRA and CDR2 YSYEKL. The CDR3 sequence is CASSPYWTGADEQYF. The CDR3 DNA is TGCGCCAGCAGCCCCTATTGGACAGGGGCGGACGAGCAGTACTTC.

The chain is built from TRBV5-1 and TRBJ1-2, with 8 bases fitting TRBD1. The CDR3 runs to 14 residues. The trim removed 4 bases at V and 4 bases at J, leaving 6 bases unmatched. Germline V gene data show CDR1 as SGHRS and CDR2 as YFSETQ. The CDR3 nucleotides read TGCGCCAGCAGCGCGGACAGGGCAATCTATGGCTACACCTTC. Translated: CASSADRAIYGYTF.

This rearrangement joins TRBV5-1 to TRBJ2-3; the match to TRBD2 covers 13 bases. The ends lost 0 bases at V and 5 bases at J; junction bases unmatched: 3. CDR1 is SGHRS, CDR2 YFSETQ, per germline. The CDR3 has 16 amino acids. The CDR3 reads CASSLDRTSGRDTQYF. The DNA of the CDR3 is TGCGCCAGCAGCTTGGATAGGACTAGCGGGAGAGATACGCAGTATTTT.

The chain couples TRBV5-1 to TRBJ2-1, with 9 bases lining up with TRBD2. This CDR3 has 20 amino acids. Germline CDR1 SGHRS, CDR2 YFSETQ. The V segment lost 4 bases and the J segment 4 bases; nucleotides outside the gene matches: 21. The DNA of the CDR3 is TGCGCCAGCAGCAACCCACATCCGCAGAGACTAGCGGAATATTACAATGAGCAGTTCTTC. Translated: CASSNPHPQRLAEYYNEQFF.

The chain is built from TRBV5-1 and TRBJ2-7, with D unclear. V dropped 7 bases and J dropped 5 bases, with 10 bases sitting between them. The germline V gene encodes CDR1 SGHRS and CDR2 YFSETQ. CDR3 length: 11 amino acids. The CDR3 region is CASAFENEQYF. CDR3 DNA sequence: TGCGCCAGCGCCTTTGAGAACGAGCAGTACTTC.

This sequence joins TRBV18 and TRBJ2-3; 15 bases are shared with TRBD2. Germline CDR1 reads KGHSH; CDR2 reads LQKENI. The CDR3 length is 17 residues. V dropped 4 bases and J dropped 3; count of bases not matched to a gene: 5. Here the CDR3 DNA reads TGTGCCAGCTCACTCTCTGGACTAGCGGGAGGGACAGATACGCAGTATTTT. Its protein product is CASSLSGLAGGTDTQYF.